The rows below give T cell receptor beta chains drawn from one sample of a study of neurological immune-mediated disorders. One entry per CDR3 protein, called by TCRdb with MiXCR from the 5' RACE reads. The data contain some 41,000 distinct CDR3 sequences, 2.5% of them singletons. Sequences were obtained from PBMCs. Receptors originate from a young man with multiple sclerosis. Each CDR3 is given without its conserved first and last residue.

v_call: TRBV5-1; j_call: TRBJ1-1; cdr3_aa: ASKGEGLSEAF
v_call: TRBV4-2; j_call: TRBJ1-2; cdr3_aa: ASSRAQGEGGYT
v_call: TRBV12-3/TRBV12-4; j_call: TRBJ2-3; cdr3_aa: ASSPGVAGSTDTQY
v_call: TRBV20-1; j_call: TRBJ2-3; cdr3_aa: SARLGLAGTDTQY
v_call: TRBV20-1; j_call: TRBJ2-1; cdr3_aa: SARSWLAGDYEQF
v_call: TRBV7-6; j_call: TRBJ2-7; cdr3_aa: ASSLADSSYEQY
v_call: TRBV20-1; j_call: TRBJ2-1; cdr3_aa: SARVQGAYNEQF
v_call: TRBV12-3/TRBV12-4; j_call: TRBJ1-1; cdr3_aa: ASSFGQRNTEAF
v_call: TRBV20-1; j_call: TRBJ2-3; cdr3_aa: SARQAEITDTQY
v_call: TRBV20-1; j_call: TRBJ1-3; cdr3_aa: SARDRQGLNTIY
v_call: TRBV6-1; j_call: TRBJ2-7; cdr3_aa: ASSEVLSSYEQY
v_call: TRBV5-1; j_call: TRBJ1-1; cdr3_aa: ASSIRTGEGTEAF
v_call: TRBV7-9; j_call: TRBJ2-1; cdr3_aa: ASSHGSGGRNEQF
v_call: TRBV20-1; j_call: TRBJ2-6; cdr3_aa: SARQGTGANVLT
v_call: TRBV20-1; j_call: TRBJ2-6; cdr3_aa: SAYSGQGASGANVLT
v_call: TRBV6-2/TRBV6-3; j_call: TRBJ2-7; cdr3_aa: ASSYRQGGWEQY
v_call: TRBV7-2; j_call: TRBJ1-5; cdr3_aa: ASSLIPGTQPQH
v_call: TRBV6-1; j_call: TRBJ2-5; cdr3_aa: ASRRPGIGQETQY
v_call: TRBV27; j_call: TRBJ1-6; cdr3_aa: ASSLPPDRAGNSPLH
v_call: TRBV5-1; j_call: TRBJ2-7; cdr3_aa: ASSSTGGLYEQY
v_call: TRBV20-1; j_call: TRBJ1-1; cdr3_aa: SARDGHRGEGTEAF
v_call: TRBV6-1; j_call: TRBJ2-7; cdr3_aa: ASSVGTGDVEQY
v_call: TRBV5-1; j_call: TRBJ2-1; cdr3_aa: ASSLDGGGVYNEQF
v_call: TRBV27; j_call: TRBJ1-1; cdr3_aa: ASSLYFQGTEAF
v_call: TRBV20-1; j_call: TRBJ2-1; cdr3_aa: SASRGGYNEQF
v_call: TRBV20-1; j_call: TRBJ2-7; cdr3_aa: SASFMRVYEQY
v_call: TRBV4-1; j_call: TRBJ2-2; cdr3_aa: ASSQSGQGNTGELF
v_call: TRBV20-1; j_call: TRBJ2-5; cdr3_aa: SARDLNSPAGVETQY
v_call: TRBV7-2; j_call: TRBJ2-1; cdr3_aa: ASSLDVGVQF
v_call: TRBV7-2; j_call: TRBJ2-2; cdr3_aa: ASSSPSRAGELF
v_call: TRBV20-1; j_call: TRBJ1-1; cdr3_aa: SAPGQGVFWAEAF
v_call: TRBV5-1; j_call: TRBJ2-1; cdr3_aa: ASSLTTSGGNEQF
v_call: TRBV5-1; j_call: TRBJ1-1; cdr3_aa: ASSKGTGGENTEAF
v_call: TRBV20-1; j_call: TRBJ2-4; cdr3_aa: SARESGIAKNIQY
v_call: TRBV7-9; j_call: TRBJ1-2; cdr3_aa: ASSLGIGYT
v_call: TRBV10-1; j_call: TRBJ1-1; cdr3_aa: ASSETPGGENTEAF
v_call: TRBV9; j_call: TRBJ2-1; cdr3_aa: ASSLSGRGYNEQF
v_call: TRBV20-1; j_call: TRBJ2-5; cdr3_aa: SAMSSTGGAETQY
v_call: TRBV6-6; j_call: TRBJ2-1; cdr3_aa: ASSYTTGSYEQF
v_call: TRBV20-1; j_call: TRBJ1-2; cdr3_aa: SASGTSYGYT
v_call: TRBV11-2; j_call: TRBJ2-7; cdr3_aa: ASSLDLGGQY